These T cell receptor beta chains were read from a single sample in a study of blood T cell repertoires in COVID-19. TCRdb's copy holds only in-frame clones and misses some; the assay was immunoSEQ multiplex PCR. The sample contains 450,000 to 500,000 clones, approximately 83% of which appear only once. Sequencing was carried out using peripheral blood. These receptors came from a human donor in a cohort sampled during active COVID-19. CDR3s include the opening cysteine and the closing phenylalanine or tryptophan. The D gene is left open where the match is weak. Where a row states a size, it is once, few, many or the class of an expanded clone; other rows omit it.

v_call	d_call	clone_size	j_call	cdr3_nt	cdr3_aa
TRBV19	-	-	TRBJ2-2	TGTGCCAGCATAAGGACAGCGCGCACCGGGGAGCTGTTTTTT	CASIRTARTGELFF
TRBV25-1	-	once	TRBJ2-5	TGTGCCAGTGCTAGTATGGGTCCTAGGGAGACCCAGTACTTC	CASASMGPRETQYF
TRBV28	TRBD1	-	TRBJ2-5	TGTGCTACTCAGTTTAGGGACAGGGGATGGGAGACCCAGTACTTC	CATQFRDRGWETQYF
TRBV6-1	-	-	TRBJ2-1	TGTGCCAGCAGTGAAGCAAAAGATAGTGATGAGCAGTTCTTC	CASSEAKDSDEQFF
TRBV6-6	TRBD2	-	TRBJ2-5	TGTGCCAGCAGTGACCCGACTAGCGCCGAAGAGACCCAGTACTTC	CASSDPTSAEETQYF
TRBV10-2	-	-	TRBJ2-2	TGCGCCAGCAGTGGGACAGCCGGGGAGCTGTTTTTT	CASSGTAGELFF
TRBV7-9	TRBD2	-	TRBJ2-3	TGTGCCAGCAGCTTAGTAGAACTAGCGGGTAGTCTTCATACGCAGTATTTT	CASSLVELAGSLHTQYF
TRBV2	TRBD1	-	TRBJ1-1	TGTGCCAGCAACCGACAGGGAAGGGCTGAAGCTTTCTTT	CASNRQGRAEAFF
TRBV7-2	TRBD1	-	TRBJ2-7	TGTGCCAGCAGCTTAGTTCCGGACAGGGACTACGAGCAGTACTTC	CASSLVPDRDYEQYF
TRBV6-5	TRBD1	many	TRBJ2-3	TGTGCCAGCAGTCTTGGACAGGGTAGCACAGATACGCAGTATTTT	CASSLGQGSTDTQYF
TRBV6-5	TRBD1	-	TRBJ2-7	TGTGCCAGCAGTCCCGGGACAGGGGTGGTCGAGCAGTACTTC	CASSPGTGVVEQYF
TRBV28	-	-	TRBJ1-6	TGTGCCAGCAGTTTCATTACGGGGTATAATTCACCCCTCCACTTT	CASSFITGYNSPLHF
TRBV5-1	-	-	TRBJ1-1	TGCGCCAGCAGCTCTGGACAGCTGAACACTGAAGCTTTCTTT	CASSSGQLNTEAFF
TRBV29-1	-	-	TRBJ1-2	TGCAGCGTCGGAGGAGGGGTGGCTTCGGCCTATGGCTACACCTTC	CSVGGGVASAYGYTF
TRBV4-1	-	-	TRBJ2-7	TGCGCCAGCAGCCAAGTTCACCCCGGGGACGAGCAGTACTTC	CASSQVHPGDEQYF
TRBV13	-	-	TRBJ1-4	TGTGCCAGCAGCTTAGCCGTCTCGACAGGCTCGAATGAAAAACTGTTTTTT	CASSLAVSTGSNEKLFF
TRBV7-2	-	many	TRBJ1-4	TGTGCCAGCAGTCGGGGGACTGCTAATGAAAAACTGTTTTTT	CASSRGTANEKLFF
TRBV28	TRBD2	-	TRBJ2-1	TGTGCCAGCAGTTCAAGGGCGGGAGACTTCAACGGTGAGCAGTTCTTC	CASSSRAGDFNGEQFF
TRBV28	-	-	TRBJ1-1	TGTGCCAGCAGTTTACCCGGTCGCGTGGCTTTCTTT	CASSLPGRVAFF
TRBV5-6	-	-	TRBJ1-1	TGTGCCAGCAGCCGAGGTAGATGGGAAGCTTTCTTT	CASSRGRWEAFF
TRBV28	TRBD2	-	TRBJ2-1	TGTGCCAGCAGATCGAGCGGGAGGGGTAGGAATGAGCAGTTCTTC	CASRSSGRGRNEQFF
TRBV20-1	-	-	TRBJ2-7	TGCAGTGCTAGTGACAGCTACGAGCAGTACTTC	CSASDSYEQYF
TRBV18	-	-	TRBJ1-1	TGTGCCAGCTCCCCATCCCGCGGGGACACTGAAGCTTTCTTT	CASSPSRGDTEAFF
TRBV28	-	-	TRBJ1-2	TGTGCCAGCAGTCCTTTAGGAGGACCCTATGGCTACACCTTC	CASSPLGGPYGYTF
TRBV28	TRBD2	-	TRBJ2-5	TGTGCCAGCTGGTCTAGCGGGAGGGCCCAGTACTTC	CASWSSGRAQYF
TRBV5-1	TRBD2	-	TRBJ2-3	TGCGCCAGCAGCTTGTTAGTAGCGGGAGGCCTCGGAGATACGCAGTATTTT	CASSLLVAGGLGDTQYF
TRBV4-3	TRBD1	-	TRBJ1-1	TGCGCCAGCAGCCAAGATTTGGGACAGGGGGGCACTGAAGCTTTCTTT	CASSQDLGQGGTEAFF
TRBV7-8	TRBD1	-	TRBJ2-1	TGTGCCAGCAGCCCCGGGACAGGGGCAAATGAGCAGTTCTTC	CASSPGTGANEQFF
TRBV3-1/TRBV3-2	-	few	TRBJ1-5	TGTGCCAGCAGCCAAGATCTCAATCAGCCCCAGCATTTT	CASSQDLNQPQHF